Following are 6 T cell receptor beta chains from one sample sequenced in a study of cytomegalovirus exposure and HLA in healthy donors. The PCR had 60 Vbeta and 13 Jbeta primers. Data came from immunoSEQ multiplex PCR; TCRdb stores just in-frame clones and leaves some out. The repertoire has more than 110,000 clones, roughly 80% of them found once; the top ten carry around 4.1%. Material: PBMCs. Receptors were obtained from a man between 40 and 49 years old in good health and CMV-seropositive.

CDR3 residues: CASAYAPGELFF. CDR3 bases: TGTGCCAGTGCCTACGCTCCCGGGGAGCTGTTTTTT. This rearrangement joins TRBV19 to TRBJ2-2; D unresolved. The CDR3 is 12 amino acids. Germline V gene sequence: CDR1 LNHDA, CDR2 SQIVND (reference sequence). The V gene lost 8 bases and the J gene lost 6 bases, with 10 bases spanning the gap. Drawing the rest from reference TRBV19 and TRBJ2-2, the complete variable domain is DGGITQSPKYLFRKEGQNVTLSCEQNLNHDAMYWYRQDPGQGLRLIYYSQIVNDFQKGDIAEGYSVSREKKESFPLTVTSAQKNPTAFYLCASAYAPGELFFGEGSRLTVL.

The chain employs TRBV5-6 and TRBJ2-7, with D possibly matching TRBD2 (6 bases). The CDR3 totals 14 residues. V was trimmed by 0 bases and J by 4 bases, leaving 11 bases between them. In germline, CDR1 is SGHDT, CDR2 YYEEEE. This CDR3 is CASSLGRGLYEQYF. As DNA, the CDR3 is TGTGCCAGCAGCTTGGGGCGGGGTCTGTACGAGCAGTACTTC. The complete variable domain, with remaining parts taken from reference TRBV5-6 and TRBJ2-7, reads DAGVTQSPTHLIKTRGQQVTLRCSPKSGHDTVSWYQQALGQGPQFIFQYYEEEERQRGNFPDRFSGHQFPNYSSELNVNALLLGDSALYLCASSLGRGLYEQYFGPGTRLTVT.

The chain couples TRBV4-3 to TRBJ2-7, with a possible D match to TRBD2 (5 bases). Germline values: CDR1 LGHNA, CDR2 YSLEER. This CDR3 has 15 residues. V was shortened by 0 bases and J by 6 bases, with 15 bases between the two germline ends. CDR3 sequence: CASSQEPGGYVEQYF. The CDR3, as DNA: TGCGCCAGCAGCCAAGAACCAGGCGGGTACGTCGAGCAGTACTTC.

The chain has TRBV6-5 and TRBJ2-1, with D perhaps matching TRBD1 (5 bases). CDR3 size: 15 residues. V was cut by 0 bases and J by 7 bases, with 13 bases left in between. The germline V gene has CDR1 MNHEY and CDR2 SVGAGI. CDR3 amino acids: CASSYSIDSWNEQFF. In DNA form, the CDR3 reads TGTGCCAGCAGTTACTCCATCGACAGTTGGAATGAGCAGTTCTTC.

The chain carries TRBV7-9 and TRBJ2-4, with D perhaps TRBD2 (7 bases). The CDR3 runs 12 residues. Per germline, CDR1 SEHNR and CDR2 FQNEAQ (reference sequence). Trimming left V 5 bases short and J 8 bases short, with 10 bases between. The CDR3 loop is CASSGGADIQYF. The CDR3 region has the DNA TGTGCCAGCAGCGGGGGGGCGGACATTCAGTACTTC.

The rearrangement links TRBV19 to TRBJ2-4, with TRBD1 matching 8 bases. The CDR3 has 15 amino acids. Per germline, CDR1 LNHDA and CDR2 SQIVND (reference sequence). With 6 bases clipped from V and 5 bases from J, the junction kept 9 bases outside the gene matches. The CDR3 bases are TGTGCCAGTAGAATCGCAGGGGGCTCGGAAAACATTCAGTACTTC. Protein product: CASRIAGGSENIQYF.